This T cell receptor (beta chain) emerged from a study of blood T cell repertoires in COVID-19. Produced via immunoSEQ multiplex PCR; TCRdb's table is partial and in-frame only. This table has about 120,000 clones, less than 90% appearing once. Germline CDR1 is SGHRS and CDR2 is YFSETQ. Trimming took 4 bases from V and 4 from J; bases not matched to a gene: 11. This CDR3 has 17 residues. The J gene is TRBJ1-6, the V gene TRBV5-1; 7 nucleotides line up with TRBD1. This receptor was obtained from a man in his 70s who had recovered from COVID-19. The sample taken for sequencing was peripheral blood. The CDR3 coding sequence is TGCGCCAGCAGCGCGGGACTGACAGGGTTTTATAATTCACCCCTCCACTTT. Protein: CASSAGLTGFYNSPLHF.